These 18 T cell receptor beta chains were all obtained from the same sample, sequenced in a study of cytomegalovirus exposure and HLA in healthy donors. Use of 60 Vbeta and 13 Jbeta primers characterized the PCR. Sequenced by immunoSEQ multiplex PCR; TCRdb stores in-frame clones only, minus some. The table shows hundreds of thousands of clones, with approximately 82% occurring only once. The sample was PBMCs. These receptors were collected from a male donor in good health and CMV-seronegative.

This chain links TRBV27 with TRBJ2-7; 9 nucleotides line up with TRBD2. Germline CDR1 is MNHEY and CDR2 is SMNVEV (reference sequence). V shed 0 bases, J shed 3 bases, and the junction held 6 bases outside the gene matches. This CDR3 region has 16 residues. The CDR3 DNA is TGTGCCAGCAGTTTATCGGCGGGACTAGCAATCTACGAGCAGTACTTC. Its translation: CASSLSAGLAIYEQYF.

The rearrangement joins TRBV15 to TRBJ1-5; TRBD1 is a possible D gene (6 bases). The CDR3 has 14 amino acids. The V gene lost 4 bases and the J gene lost 5 bases, with 12 bases spanning the gap. The germline V gene has CDR1 LNHNV and CDR2 YYDKDF (reference sequence). The CDR3 DNA sequence: TGTGCCACCAGCAAAACAGGGATGGATCAGCCCCAGCATTTT. Encoded protein: CATSKTGMDQPQHF.

The rearrangement links TRBV21-1 to TRBJ2-3; the D call in the table, TRBD2, was not verified against the DNA. TRBV21-1 is assigned pseudogene status. The CDR3 has 19 residues. CDR3 nucleotide sequence: TGTGCCAGCAGCAAAACCCCCCTTATGAGGGAGGGCCGGACAGATACGCAGTATTTT. It yields the protein CASSKTPLMREGRTDTQYF.

The gene calls are TRBV7-9 and TRBJ2-7, with D possibly matching TRBD1 (5 bases). V lost 4 bases and J 5 bases, leaving 24 bases between the germline ends. The length of the CDR3 is 17 residues. CDR1 and CDR2 from the germline V gene are SEHNR and FQNEAQ (reference sequence). CDR3 protein: CASSSKVTVQGAHEQYF. In DNA, the CDR3 is TGTGCCAGCAGCTCTAAGGTGACGGTACAAGGGGCCCACGAGCAGTACTTC.

The chain recombines TRBV27 with TRBJ2-7; tentative D call: TRBD1 (5 bases). Trimming took off 7 bases at V and 6 bases at J, with 10 bases between the two ends. This CDR3 has 11 amino acids. Per the germline V gene, CDR1 is MNHEY and CDR2 is SMNVEV (reference sequence). The CDR3 DNA sequence: TGTGCCAGCACCAGTAGGGGCGAGCAGTACTTC. Its protein product is CASTSRGEQYF.

This rearrangement joins TRBV5-4 to TRBJ2-2; the match to TRBD1 covers 8 bases. The CDR3 covers 16 residues. Losses at the gene ends were 4 bases for V and 5 bases for J; bases not matched to a gene: 10. CDR1 SGHNT and CDR2 YYREEE come from the germline V gene (reference sequence). CDR3 in amino acids: CASSPRTGRLTGELFF. CDR3 DNA sequence: TGTGCCAGCAGCCCCAGGACAGGGAGGTTAACCGGGGAGCTGTTTTTT.

The rearrangement uses TRBV7-9 and TRBJ2-5; tentative D call: TRBD2 (5 bases). V was trimmed by 5 bases and J by 5 bases, leaving 6 bases between them. CDR3 length equals 11 residues. The germline gives CDR1 SEHNR, CDR2 FQNEAQ (reference sequence). The CDR3 DNA reads as TGTGCCAGCAGCACGGGGGAGACCCAGTACTTC. The encoded protein is CASSTGETQYF.

This chain links TRBV27 with TRBJ2-7; D call uncertain. Germline CDR1 reads MNHEY; CDR2 reads SMNVEV (reference sequence). The V end lost 2 bases, the J end lost 4 bases, and 15 bases lay between the germline ends. CDR3 length: 15 amino acids. The CDR3 spells CASSLTRAPLYEQYF. The CDR3 region has the DNA TGTGCCAGCAGTTTAACGAGAGCGCCTCTTTACGAGCAGTACTTC.

The rearrangement joins TRBV7-3 to TRBJ2-1, with 9 positions matching TRBD1. The length of the CDR3 is 15 residues. The V gene's germline CDR1 is SGHTA and CDR2 FQGTGA. J lost 6 bases, V lost 4 bases, and 7 bases had no gene match. CDR3 region: CASSSLQGAPNEQFF. Written as DNA, the CDR3 is TGTGCCAGCAGCTCCCTACAGGGGGCGCCCAATGAGCAGTTCTTC. Drawing the rest from reference TRBV7-3 and TRBJ2-1, the complete variable domain is GAGVSQTPSNKVTEKGKYVELRCDPISGHTALYWYRQSLGQGPEFLIYFQGTGAADDSGLPNDRFFAVRPEGSVSTLKIQRTERGDSAVYLCASSSLQGAPNEQFFGPGTRLTVL.

V is TRBV28 and J is TRBJ2-7; TRBD2 aligns across 8 bases. Germline CDR1 and CDR2: MDHEN and SYDVKM. The CDR3 loop spans 15 amino acids. V was pared by 5 bases and J by 2 bases, with 8 bases of the junction left unmatched. DNA for the CDR3: TGTGCCAGCAGTCCCTACACTAGCGGACCCTACGAGCAGTACTTC. This translates into CASSPYTSGPYEQYF.

The chain combines TRBV4-2 with TRBJ2-7; possibly TRBD1 for D (6 bases). The germline CDR1 and CDR2 sequences are LGHNA and YNFKEQ. The germline V and J ends were trimmed by 0 bases and 4 bases, with 7 bases remaining between them. The CDR3 consists of 13 residues. In DNA, the CDR3 is TGTGCCAGCAGCCAAGATCAGGGGTACGAGCAGTACTTC. Its protein product is CASSQDQGYEQYF.

This clone was counted a few times. The chain is built from TRBV2 and TRBJ1-1; 10 nucleotides align to TRBD1. Trimming cost V 5 bases and J 5 bases; bases outside gene matches: 5. CDR1 is SNHLY and CDR2 is FYNNEI in the germline V gene. The CDR3 sequence is 14 residues long. The CDR3 bases are TGTGCCAGCAGTAGACAGGGGGCGCTAACTGAAGCTTTCTTT. Translation: CASSRQGALTEAFF.

This clone was recorded a few times. The J gene is TRBJ1-5, the V gene TRBV4-2; no reliable D call. Looked up from germline, CDR1 is LGHNA and CDR2 is YNFKEQ. The CDR3 runs to 17 residues. Trimming cost V 4 bases and J 1 base, with 17 bases left between them. CDR3 DNA sequence: TGTGCCAGCAGCCCCTACCCGGAGCGAGTAAGCAATCAGCCCCAGCATTTT. Translation: CASSPYPERVSNQPQHF.

The gene calls are TRBV5-4 and TRBJ2-7; TRBD1 is a possible D gene (5 bases). Germline V gene sequence: CDR1 SGHNT, CDR2 YYREEE (reference sequence). CDR3 size: 15 residues. Trimming left V 2 bases short and J 1 base short, with 13 bases between. The CDR3 DNA is TGTGCCAGCAGCTTCATCCAGGGCTCATCCTACGAGCAGTACTTC. Amino acids: CASSFIQGSSYEQYF. Filled out from reference TRBV5-4 and TRBJ2-7, the complete variable domain reads ETGVTQSPTHLIKTRGQQVTLRCSSQSGHNTVSWYQQALGQGPQFIFQYYREEENGRGNFPPRFSGLQFPNYSSELNVNALELDDSALYLCASSFIQGSSYEQYFGPGTRLTVT.

The chain joins TRBV5-1 to TRBJ2-7, with TRBD1 matching over 10 bases. Unmatched junction bases numbered 2, after V lost 0 bases and J lost 2 bases. Germline V gene sequence: CDR1 SGHRS, CDR2 YFSETQ. CDR3 length: 15 residues. The CDR3 loop reads CASSLVGQGTYEQYF. The CDR3 DNA is TGCGCCAGCAGCTTGGTGGGACAGGGGACCTACGAGCAGTACTTC.

This clone was detected once. This rearrangement joins TRBV6-6 to TRBJ2-7; 9 bases map to TRBD2. This CDR3 is 15 amino acids long. Germline CDR1 is MNHNY and CDR2 is SVGAGI (reference sequence). V was clipped by 4 bases and J by 0 bases; unmatched bases: 4. The CDR3 nucleotides are TGTGCCAGCAGTTCTAAGCGGGAGGACTCCTACGAGCAGTACTTC. Encoded protein: CASSSKREDSYEQYF.

The chain combines TRBV11-1 with TRBJ1-1; maybe TRBD1 (6 bases). The CDR3 length is 14 residues. V was shortened by 6 bases and J by 3 bases, with 14 bases between the two germline ends. The germline V gene has CDR1 SGHAT and CDR2 FQDESV (reference sequence). The CDR3 loop reads CASRSDRDDTEAFF. The CDR3 coding sequence is TGTGCCAGCAGATCGGACAGAGACGACACTGAAGCTTTCTTT.

This sequence joins TRBV7-9 and TRBJ2-3, with 7 bases aligning to TRBD1. V shed 5 bases, J shed 3 bases, and the junction held 5 bases outside the gene matches. Germline V gene lookup returns CDR1 SEHNR and CDR2 FQNEAQ (reference sequence). This CDR3 contains 14 residues. CDR3 bases: TGTGCCAGCAGCCGCGGACAGGAGACAGATACGCAGTATTTT. This encodes CASSRGQETDTQYF.